The entry below gives a single TCR beta chain sequence along with its context. V lost 1 base, J lost 9 bases, and 10 bases lay in between. The germline V gene has CDR1 MGHRA and CDR2 YSYEKL. There are 14 residues in the CDR3. The data belong to a study of blood T cell repertoires in COVID-19. Across the study: T cells, B-cell-depleted T cells, or PBMCs provided the cDNA or gDNA that served as material.

Measured with immunoSEQ multiplex PCR; TCRdb has only the in-frame clones, and not every one. The sample yields under 35,000 clones, around nine tenths seen once. Sequencing was performed on peripheral blood. This TCR derives from a human donor in a cohort sampled during active COVID-19. J is TRBJ1-6 and V is TRBV4-1; no clear D gene. DNA for the CDR3: TGCGCCAGCAGCCAAGGCCAGGCACTTTCACCCCTCCACTTT. Amino acids: CASSQGQALSPLHF.